This entry describes one TCR beta chain. The data stem from a study of blood T cell repertoires in COVID-19. The V segment lost 5 bases and the J segment 6 bases; nucleotides outside the gene matches: 6. From germline, CDR1 is LGHDT and CDR2 YNNKEL (reference sequence). The CDR3 contains 15 residues. TCRdb's table, derived via immunoSEQ multiplex PCR, lists solely in-frame clones and lacks some. Of some 200,000 clones in the sample, approximately 87% were seen once. The chain has TRBV3-1 (or the pseudogene TRBV3-2) and TRBJ2-1; 11 bases align to TRBD1. The TCR originated in a young woman who had recovered from COVID-19. The sample taken for sequencing was peripheral blood. The CDR3 loop reads CASSSRDRGSNEQFF. In nucleotides, the CDR3 is TGTGCCAGCAGCTCCCGGGACAGGGGGAGCAATGAGCAGTTCTTC.